A single sample gave rise to the 30 T cell receptor beta chains below, sequenced in a study of T cell responses to AZD1222 COVID-19 vaccine. The table came from immunoSEQ multiplex PCR; TCRdb's copy has only in-frame clones and leaves some out. The sample holds fewer than 150,000 clones, over 85% seen once. The source material was peripheral blood, sampled on day 0 of AZD1222 vaccination. Receptors originate from an adult in good health.

This clone is a singleton in its sample. The chain couples TRBV10-3 to TRBJ1-4, with D maybe TRBD1 (5 bases). The V and J ends lost 0 bases and 8 bases respectively, with 13 bases between them. Germline CDR1 reads ENHRY; CDR2 reads SYGVKD. CDR3 length: 15 amino acids. Written as DNA, the CDR3 is TGTGCCATCAGTGAGTCGGGGGTTTTAGGAGAAAAACTGTTTTTT. As protein: CAISESGVLGEKLFF.

The chain carries TRBV4-1 and TRBJ1-4; no reliable D call. The CDR3 extends over 14 amino acids. Trimming removed 4 bases at V and 5 bases at J, with 11 bases between. Per germline, CDR1 MGHRA and CDR2 YSYEKL. The CDR3 sequence: CASSPGGLNEKLFF. The CDR3 DNA follows: TGCGCCAGCAGCCCAGGTGGATTGAATGAAAAACTGTTTTTT.

This rearrangement joins TRBV10-2 to TRBJ1-5; tentative D call: TRBD1 (6 bases). V lost 3 bases, J lost 6 bases, and 15 bases lay in between. CDR1 and CDR2 from the germline V gene are WSHSY and SAAADI. This CDR3 contains 15 residues. CDR3 in DNA: TGCGCCAGCAGTGATCGGGGGGCGAATGGTCAGCCCCAGCATTTT. Amino acids: CASSDRGANGQPQHF.

The V gene is TRBV10-3, the J gene TRBJ1-2; 9 bases align to TRBD1. Germline lookup yields CDR1 ENHRY and CDR2 SYGVKD. V dropped 3 bases and J dropped 4; count of bases not matched to a gene: 6. The CDR3 has 15 residues. The CDR3 DNA sequence: TGTGCCATCAGTGAAAGACAGGGGGTGATCTATGGCTACACCTTC. Protein sequence: CAISERQGVIYGYTF.

The chain employs TRBV9 and TRBJ2-7, with 7 bases identical to TRBD1. CDR1 and CDR2 (germline): SGDLS, YYNGEE. The J segment lost 0 bases and the V segment lost 3 bases, leaving 3 bases of the junction unmatched. CDR3 length: 14 amino acids. CDR3 sequence (DNA): TGTGCCAGCAGCGGGACAGGATCCTCCTACGAGCAGTACTTC. Translated, it gives CASSGTGSSYEQYF.

This sequence joins TRBV5-8 and TRBJ1-5, with TRBD1 matching 7 bases. Germline-derived CDR1 and CDR2 are SGHTS and YDEGEE. V lost 4 bases and J lost 6; bases outside the gene matches: 10. The CDR3 runs 15 residues. The CDR3 reads CASSRYRGLGQPQHF. CDR3 bases: TGTGCCAGCAGCCGGTATAGGGGGCTAGGTCAGCCCCAGCATTTT.

This CDR3 is CASSPGIRETQYF. For the CDR3, the DNA is TGTGCCAGCAGCCCCGGGATCCGGGAGACCCAGTACTTC. V is TRBV5-6 and J is TRBJ2-5; TRBD2 is a possible D gene (5 bases). With 4 bases removed from V and 5 bases from J, the gap between germline ends came to 12 bases. There are 13 residues in the CDR3. Germline V lookup: CDR1 SGHDT, CDR2 YYEEEE. Drawing the rest from reference TRBV5-6 and TRBJ2-5, the complete variable domain is DAGVTQSPTHLIKTRGQQVTLRCSPKSGHDTVSWYQQALGQGPQFIFQYYEEEERQRGNFPDRFSGHQFPNYSSELNVNALLLGDSALYLCASSPGIRETQYFGPGTRLLVL.

The chain carries TRBV29-1 and TRBJ1-1; 8 bases are a match to TRBD1. J lost 6 bases, V lost 0 bases, and 6 bases had no gene match. The germline V gene encodes CDR1 SQVTM and CDR2 ANQGSEA. The CDR3 length is 14 residues. The CDR3 DNA reads as TGCAGCGTTGAAGATGGACAGGGAGTACCTGAAGCTTTCTTT. Translated, it gives CSVEDGQGVPEAFF.

The chain couples TRBV5-1 to TRBJ1-1; perhaps TRBD1 as D (6 bases). Trimming shortened V by 4 bases and J by 4 bases, and 14 bases separated the two germline ends. Per the germline V gene, CDR1 is SGHRS and CDR2 is YFSETQ. The CDR3 length is 14 residues. The CDR3 nucleotides read TGCGCCAGCAGCCCTCAACAGGGCGGCACTGAAGCTTTCTTT. Amino acids: CASSPQQGGTEAFF.

The DNA of the CDR3 is TGCACCAGCAGTGGGACAGGGGAGCATTCACCCCTCCACTTT. Translation gives CTSSGTGEHSPLHF. This chain connects TRBV1 to TRBJ1-6; TRBD1 reflects the table's D call only, with no check against the DNA. TRBV1 is a documented pseudogene. The CDR3 totals 14 residues.

This chain links TRBV21-1 with TRBJ2-3; the D call of TRBD1 is as the table states it, not checked on the DNA. TRBV21-1 is a pseudogene. This CDR3 is 19 amino acids long. The CDR3 region is CASSCIRDTSEFSTDTQYF. DNA of the CDR3: TGTGCCAGCAGTTGTATCCGGGACACCTCGGAGTTTAGCACAGATACGCAGTATTTT.

The V call is TRBV9, the J call TRBJ1-3; the D is unclear. Looked up from germline, CDR1 is SGDLS and CDR2 is YYNGEE. The V gene lost 4 bases and the J gene lost 0 bases, with 8 bases spanning the gap. The CDR3 runs to 14 residues. CDR3: CASSSDGSGNTIYF. The CDR3, as DNA: TGTGCCAGCAGCTCCGACGGCTCTGGAAACACCATATATTTT.

CDR3 DNA sequence: TGTGCCAGCAGTTACGGGTGGGGCCCCTACGAGCAGTACTTC. It translates to CASSYGWGPYEQYF. The J gene is TRBJ2-7, the V gene TRBV6-5; D is perhaps TRBD1 (5 bases). Germline CDR1 is MNHEY and CDR2 is SVGAGI. CDR3 length: 14 amino acids. Trimming stripped 2 bases from V and 2 bases from J, with 10 bases between.

V gene TRBV7-3 combines with J gene TRBJ2-3; perhaps TRBD2 as D (6 bases). V was clipped by 2 bases and J by 3 bases, with 18 bases between them. This CDR3 contains 17 residues. Per the germline V gene, CDR1 is SGHTA and CDR2 is FQGTGA. The DNA of the CDR3 is TGTGCCAGCAGCTTACGAGGGCGGGAATTAGGGACAGATACGCAGTATTTT. Protein sequence: CASSLRGRELGTDTQYF.

This clone has a handful of counts. J is TRBJ1-5 and V is TRBV15; 7 bases line up with TRBD1. CDR1 is LNHNV and CDR2 is YYDKDF in the germline V gene (reference sequence). V shed 6 bases and J 4 bases; nucleotides not matched to a gene: 12. The CDR3 is 16 residues long. CDR3 sequence reads: CATRLSGTETNQPQHF. The DNA for the CDR3 is TGTGCCACCAGGCTATCCGGGACAGAAACTAATCAGCCCCAGCATTTT.

The chain couples TRBV30 to TRBJ1-2, with D uncertain. Trimming left V 3 bases short and J 3 bases short, with 11 bases between. This CDR3 has 13 residues. Per germline, CDR1 GTSNPN and CDR2 SVGIG (reference sequence). Here the CDR3 DNA reads TGTGCCTGGAGGATCGGCCGTCACTATGGCTACACCTTC. Translation gives CAWRIGRHYGYTF. Drawing the rest from reference TRBV30 and TRBJ1-2, the complete variable domain is SQTIHQWPATLVQPVGSPLSLECTVEGTSNPNLYWYRQAAGRGLQLLFYSVGIGQISSEVPQNLSASRPQDRQFILSSKKLLLSDSGFYLCAWRIGRHYGYTFGSGTRLTVV.

This rearrangement joins TRBV6-5 to TRBJ1-2; D is ambiguous. The CDR3 runs to 15 residues. V gave up 4 bases and J gave up 4 bases, with 16 bases separating them. Germline V gene sequence: CDR1 MNHEY, CDR2 SVGAGI. The CDR3 loop reads CASSSSEQAPYGYTF. CDR3 DNA sequence: TGTGCCAGCAGTTCGTCGGAGCAGGCCCCCTATGGCTACACCTTC.

The gene calls are TRBV5-1 and TRBJ2-3, with D unclear. Germline V gene sequence: CDR1 SGHRS, CDR2 YFSETQ. V lost 7 bases and J 1 base, leaving 16 bases between the germline ends. The CDR3 length is 15 residues. The CDR3 coding sequence is TGCGCCAGCGCCTTTCTCCCCACAGGCACAGATACGCAGTATTTT. This gives the protein CASAFLPTGTDTQYF.

This chain uses TRBV5-8 with TRBJ2-7; D is uncertain. The ends were cut back, 4 bases at V and 4 bases at J, with 12 bases in the middle. Germline V gene lookup returns CDR1 SGHTS and CDR2 YDEGEE. CDR3 length: 13 residues. DNA of the CDR3: TGTGCCAGCAGCCTTAATTTGCTTTACGAGCAGTACTTC. It yields the protein CASSLNLLYEQYF.

This chain uses TRBV19 with TRBJ2-2; TRBD2 agrees at 7 bases. From germline, CDR1 is LNHDA and CDR2 SQIVND (reference sequence). V was pared by 8 bases and J by 6 bases, with 9 bases of the junction left unmatched. CDR3 length equals 14 residues. CDR3 nucleotide sequence: TGTGCCAGTGTCGCGGGGGAATCGGCCGGGGAGCTGTTTTTT. It encodes CASVAGESAGELFF. The variable domain in full, completed from reference TRBV19 and TRBJ2-2, reads DGGITQSPKYLFRKEGQNVTLSCEQNLNHDAMYWYRQDPGQGLRLIYYSQIVNDFQKGDIAEGYSVSREKKESFPLTVTSAQKNPTAFYLCASVAGESAGELFFGEGSRLTVL.

This clone showed up just a few times. The rearrangement uses TRBV7-9 and TRBJ2-2; D remains unclear. This CDR3 comprises 15 residues. V was pared by 4 bases and J by 3 bases, with 12 bases between. Germline-derived CDR1 and CDR2 are SEHNR and FQNEAQ (reference sequence). Here the CDR3 reads CASSSALRDTGELFF. DNA for the CDR3: TGTGCCAGCAGCTCGGCACTTCGGGACACCGGGGAGCTGTTTTTT. The whole variable domain, remainder taken from reference TRBV7-9 and TRBJ2-2, is DTGVSQNPRHKITKRGQNVTFRCDPISEHNRLYWYRQTLGQGPEFLTYFQNEAQLEKSRLLSDRFSAERPKGSFSTLEIQRTEQGDSAMYLCASSSALRDTGELFFGEGSRLTVL.

The genes are TRBV4-2 and TRBJ1-2, with D unclear. Germline V gene sequence: CDR1 LGHNA, CDR2 YNFKEQ. The CDR3 is 19 residues long. V lost 3 bases, J lost 4 bases, and 27 bases lay in between. The CDR3 loop reads CASSQDFGYVTDLSYGYTF. The CDR3 region has the DNA TGTGCCAGCAGCCAGGACTTCGGATACGTTACCGATTTATCCTATGGCTACACCTTC.

The chain recombines TRBV19 with TRBJ2-1, with D perhaps TRBD1 or TRBD2 (5 bases each). This CDR3 is built from 14 residues. Trimming shortened V by 6 bases and J by 1 base, and 10 bases separated the two germline ends. The germline V gene has CDR1 LNHDA and CDR2 SQIVND (reference sequence). CDR3 coding DNA: TGTGCCAGTAGCCCGGGGCCGTCCTACAATGAGCAGTTCTTC. Protein: CASSPGPSYNEQFF.

The rearrangement uses TRBV10-3 and TRBJ1-3; D is undetermined. Per the germline V gene, CDR1 is ENHRY and CDR2 is SYGVKD. The CDR3 sequence is 12 residues long. Trimming pared 10 bases from V and 0 bases from J, leaving 7 bases between. CDR3 loop: CATFSSGNTIYF. The CDR3 DNA sequence: TGTGCCACTTTTTCCTCTGGAAACACCATATATTTT.

Only one count was recorded for this clone. The V gene is TRBV5-5, the J gene TRBJ1-2; 10 nucleotides agree with TRBD1. Germline CDR1 reads SGHKS; CDR2 reads YYEKEE (reference sequence). This CDR3 comprises 17 residues. V was clipped by 4 bases and J by 0 bases; unmatched bases: 9. The CDR3 nucleotides are TGTGCCAGCAGCATCCGGGACAGGGGTAATCCTAACTATGGCTACACCTTC. Encoded protein: CASSIRDRGNPNYGYTF.

The sample holds a few counts of this clone. The rearrangement links TRBV10-2 to TRBJ2-5; D assignment may be TRBD1 or TRBD2 (5 bases each). The germline V gene encodes CDR1 WSHSY and CDR2 SAAADI. V was shortened by 0 bases and J by 2 bases, with 13 bases between the two germline ends. This CDR3 comprises 16 residues. CDR3 DNA: TGCGCCAGCAGTGAGTCGGGACGACTGGGACAAGAGACCCAGTACTTC. Translation: CASSESGRLGQETQYF.

The chain is built from TRBV19 and TRBJ1-6; 7 bases fit TRBD1. The CDR3 is made up of 15 amino acids. Trimming at V came to 0 bases and at J to 5 bases, leaving 1 base not matched to a gene. Per the germline V gene, CDR1 is LNHDA and CDR2 is SQIVND (reference sequence). CDR3 in amino acids: CASSIEGTDNSPLHF. DNA for the CDR3: TGTGCCAGTAGTATAGAAGGGACAGATAATTCACCCCTCCACTTT.

This sequence joins TRBV4-2 and TRBJ1-5, with D unclear. There are 14 residues in the CDR3. The ends were cut back, 4 bases at V and 1 base at J, with 8 bases in the middle. Germline values: CDR1 LGHNA, CDR2 YNFKEQ. As DNA, the CDR3 is TGTGCCAGCAGCCCCGGAAGAAGCAATCAGCCCCAGCATTTT. It specifies CASSPGRSNQPQHF.

The V and J genes are TRBV5-5 and TRBJ2-3; 10 bases fit TRBD2. CDR3 size: 18 residues. Germline V gene data show CDR1 as SGHKS and CDR2 as YYEKEE (reference sequence). V shed 1 base, J shed 2 bases, and the junction held 10 bases outside the gene matches. The CDR3 coding sequence is TGTGCCAGCAGCTTGCGTCTAGCGGGGGCCCCCTACACAGATACGCAGTATTTT. It codes for CASSLRLAGAPYTDTQYF.

This chain uses TRBV29-1 with TRBJ2-1; 14 bases are shared with TRBD2. Trimming cost V 6 bases and J 7 bases; bases outside gene matches: 11. This CDR3 has 16 amino acids. Germline V gene data show CDR1 as SQVTM and CDR2 as ANQGSEA. The CDR3 loop is CSVNDWGLAGVNEQFF. For the CDR3, the DNA is TGCAGCGTCAACGACTGGGGACTAGCGGGGGTAAATGAGCAGTTCTTC.